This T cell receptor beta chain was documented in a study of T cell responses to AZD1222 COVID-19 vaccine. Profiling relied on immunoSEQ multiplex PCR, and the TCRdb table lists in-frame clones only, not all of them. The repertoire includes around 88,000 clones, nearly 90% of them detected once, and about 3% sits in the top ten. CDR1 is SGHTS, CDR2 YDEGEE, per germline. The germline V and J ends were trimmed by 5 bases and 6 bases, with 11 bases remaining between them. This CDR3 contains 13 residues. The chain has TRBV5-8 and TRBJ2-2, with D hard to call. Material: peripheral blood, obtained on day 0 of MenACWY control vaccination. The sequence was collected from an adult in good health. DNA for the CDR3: TGTGCCAGCAGATCGATCTTGGCCGGGGAGCTGTTTTTT. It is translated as CASRSILAGELFF.